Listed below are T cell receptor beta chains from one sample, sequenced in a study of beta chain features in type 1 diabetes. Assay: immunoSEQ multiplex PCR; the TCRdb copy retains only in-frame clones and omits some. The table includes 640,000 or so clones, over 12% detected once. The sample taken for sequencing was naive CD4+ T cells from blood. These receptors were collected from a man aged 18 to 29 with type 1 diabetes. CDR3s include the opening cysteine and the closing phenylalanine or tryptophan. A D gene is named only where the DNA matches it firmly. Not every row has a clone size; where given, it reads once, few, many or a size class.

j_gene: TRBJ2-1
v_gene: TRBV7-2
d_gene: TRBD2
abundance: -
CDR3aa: CASSLVGLAGDFANEQFF
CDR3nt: TGTGCCAGCAGCTTAGTAGGTCTTGCGGGAGATTTTGCGAATGAGCAGTTCTTC

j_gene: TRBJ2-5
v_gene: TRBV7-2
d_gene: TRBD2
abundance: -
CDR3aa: CAGPGRVEKTSGIWETQYF
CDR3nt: TGTGCCGGACCGGGGAGGGTCGAAAAGACTAGCGGGATATGGGAGACCCAGTACTTC

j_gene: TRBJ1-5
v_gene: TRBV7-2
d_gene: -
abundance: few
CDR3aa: CASSQWVSGSQPQHF
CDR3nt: TGTGCCAGCAGCCAGTGGGTCAGCGGGAGTCAGCCCCAGCATTTT

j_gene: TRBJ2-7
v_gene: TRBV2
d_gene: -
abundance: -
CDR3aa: CASRETYEQYF
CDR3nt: TGTGCCAGCAGGGAGACTTACGAGCAGTACTTC

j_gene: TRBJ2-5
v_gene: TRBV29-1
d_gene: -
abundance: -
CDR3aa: CSGTGQGETQYF
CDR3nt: TGCAGCGGGACGGGGCAGGGAGAGACCCAGTACTTC

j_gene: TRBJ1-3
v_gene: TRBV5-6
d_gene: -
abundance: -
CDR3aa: CASSLRGVSSGNTIYF
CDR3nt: TGTGCCAGCAGCTTGCGCGGGGTGAGCTCTGGAAACACCATATATTTT

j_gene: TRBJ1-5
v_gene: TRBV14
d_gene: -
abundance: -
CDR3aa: CASSQANQPQHF
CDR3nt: TGTGCCAGCAGCCAAGCTAATCAGCCCCAGCATTTT

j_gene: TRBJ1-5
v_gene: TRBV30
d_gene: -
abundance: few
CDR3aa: CAWSEGGNQPQHF
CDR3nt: TGTGCCTGGAGTGAAGGAGGCAATCAGCCCCAGCATTTT

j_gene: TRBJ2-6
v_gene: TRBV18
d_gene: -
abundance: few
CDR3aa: CASSPTASGANVLTF
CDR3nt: TGTGCCAGCTCACCGACAGCCTCTGGGGCCAACGTCCTGACTTTC

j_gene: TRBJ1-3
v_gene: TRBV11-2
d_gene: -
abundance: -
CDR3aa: CASSFQSRGNTIYF
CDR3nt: TGTGCCAGCAGCTTTCAGTCGCGAGGAAACACCATATATTTT

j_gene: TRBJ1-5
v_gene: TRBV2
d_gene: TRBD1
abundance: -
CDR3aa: CASSDRQGPQPQHF
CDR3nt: TGTGCCAGCAGTGATCGACAGGGGCCCCAGCCCCAGCATTTT

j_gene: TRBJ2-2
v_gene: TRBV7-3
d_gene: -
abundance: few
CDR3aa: CASSFWGNTGELFF
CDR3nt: TGTGCCAGCAGCTTTTGGGGAAACACCGGGGAGCTGTTTTTT

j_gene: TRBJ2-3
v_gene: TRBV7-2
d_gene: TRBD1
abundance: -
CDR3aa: CASSLARAGGARPDTQYF
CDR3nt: TGTGCCAGCAGCTTAGCCCGGGCAGGGGGCGCGAGGCCAGATACGCAGTATTTT

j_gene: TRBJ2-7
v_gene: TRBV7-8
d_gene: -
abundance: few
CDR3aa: CASSLVQNYEQYF
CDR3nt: TGTGCCAGCAGCTTAGTACAGAACTACGAGCAGTACTTC

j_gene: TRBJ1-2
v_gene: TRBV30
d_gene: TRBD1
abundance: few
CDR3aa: CAWTGQGYGYTF
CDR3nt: TGTGCCTGGACGGGACAGGGCTATGGCTACACCTTC

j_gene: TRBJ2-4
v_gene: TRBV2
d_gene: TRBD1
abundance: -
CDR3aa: CASSEVTGGAKNIQYF
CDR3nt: TGTGCCAGCAGTGAAGTGACAGGGGGAGCCAAAAACATTCAGTACTTC

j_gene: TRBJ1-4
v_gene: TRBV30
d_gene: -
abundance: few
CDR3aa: CAWKRTANEKLFF
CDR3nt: TGTGCCTGGAAGCGGACAGCTAATGAAAAACTGTTTTTT

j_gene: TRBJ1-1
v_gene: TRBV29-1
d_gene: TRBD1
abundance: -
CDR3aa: CSALTGRNTEAFF
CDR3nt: TGCAGCGCTTTGACAGGGAGAAACACTGAAGCTTTCTTT

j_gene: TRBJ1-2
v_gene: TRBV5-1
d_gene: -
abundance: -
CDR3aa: CASTPTGDYGYTF
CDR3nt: TGCGCCAGCACCCCGACAGGAGACTATGGCTACACCTTC

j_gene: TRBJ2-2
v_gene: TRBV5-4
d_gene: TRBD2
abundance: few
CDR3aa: CASSLSSGRTGELFF
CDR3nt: TGTGCCAGCAGCTTGTCTAGCGGGAGAACCGGGGAGCTGTTTTTT

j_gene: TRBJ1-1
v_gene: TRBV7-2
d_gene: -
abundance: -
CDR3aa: CASSLFGPRNTEAFF
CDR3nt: TGTGCCAGCAGCTTATTCGGGCCTAGGAACACTGAAGCTTTCTTT

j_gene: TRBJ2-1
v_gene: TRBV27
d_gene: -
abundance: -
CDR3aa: CASRSLNGGLRNEQFF
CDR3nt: TGTGCCAGCCGAAGCCTTAACGGGGGACTGAGGAATGAGCAGTTCTTC

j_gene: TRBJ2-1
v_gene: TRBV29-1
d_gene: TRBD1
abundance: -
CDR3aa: CSVWDSSYNEQFF
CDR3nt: TGCAGCGTGTGGGACAGCTCCTACAATGAGCAGTTCTTC

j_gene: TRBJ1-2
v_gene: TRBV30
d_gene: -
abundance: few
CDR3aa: CAWSVRSPFNYGYTF
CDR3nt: TGTGCCTGGAGTGTACGGAGCCCCTTCAACTATGGCTACACCTTC

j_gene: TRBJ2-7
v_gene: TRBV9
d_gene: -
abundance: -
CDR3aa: CASSVGGTRGLGEQYF
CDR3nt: TGTGCCAGCAGCGTGGGAGGGACACGCGGCCTAGGCGAGCAGTACTTC

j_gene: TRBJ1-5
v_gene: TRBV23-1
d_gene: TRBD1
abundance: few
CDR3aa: CASSHWDRDSNQPQHF
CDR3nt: TGCGCCAGCAGTCATTGGGACAGGGATAGCAATCAGCCCCAGCATTTT

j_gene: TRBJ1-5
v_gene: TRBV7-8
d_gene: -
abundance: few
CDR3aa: CASSLALRKEGTNQPQHF
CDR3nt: TGTGCCAGCAGCTTAGCGCTCAGGAAGGAGGGTACCAATCAGCCCCAGCATTTT

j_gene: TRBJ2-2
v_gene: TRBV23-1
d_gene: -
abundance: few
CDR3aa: CASSRIWVERGIGELFF
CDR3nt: TGCGCCAGCAGTCGAATTTGGGTGGAAAGGGGGATCGGGGAGCTGTTTTTT

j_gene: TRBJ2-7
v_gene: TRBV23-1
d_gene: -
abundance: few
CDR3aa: CASSQAQGMHYEQYF
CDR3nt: TGCGCCAGCAGTCAAGCACAGGGTATGCATTACGAGCAGTACTTC

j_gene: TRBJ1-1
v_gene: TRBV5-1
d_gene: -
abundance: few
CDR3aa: CASSLGTASTEAFF
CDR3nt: TGCGCCAGCAGCTTAGGGACCGCAAGTACTGAAGCTTTCTTT

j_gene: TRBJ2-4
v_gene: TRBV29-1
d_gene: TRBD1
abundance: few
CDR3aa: CSVAHRGNIQYF
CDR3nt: TGCAGCGTCGCCCACAGGGGAAACATTCAGTACTTC

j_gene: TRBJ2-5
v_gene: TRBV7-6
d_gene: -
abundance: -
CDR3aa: CASMGHRTKTQYF
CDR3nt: TGTGCCAGCATGGGGCACAGGACGAAGACCCAGTACTTC

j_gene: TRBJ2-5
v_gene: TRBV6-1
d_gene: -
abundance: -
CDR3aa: CASRELGTTQETQYF
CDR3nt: TGTGCCAGCAGGGAATTAGGGACAACGCAAGAGACCCAGTACTTC

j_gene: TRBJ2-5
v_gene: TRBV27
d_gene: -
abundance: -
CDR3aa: CASTHQETQYF
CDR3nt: TGTGCCAGCACCCATCAAGAGACCCAGTACTTC

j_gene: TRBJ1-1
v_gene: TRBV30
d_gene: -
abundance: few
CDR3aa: CAWSEQPNTEAFF
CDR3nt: TGTGCCTGGAGCGAACAGCCGAACACTGAAGCTTTCTTT

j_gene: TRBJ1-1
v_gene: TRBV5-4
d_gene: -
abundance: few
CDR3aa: CASSSPGTRNTEAFF
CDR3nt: TGTGCCAGCAGCTCTCCCGGGACAAGGAACACTGAAGCTTTCTTT

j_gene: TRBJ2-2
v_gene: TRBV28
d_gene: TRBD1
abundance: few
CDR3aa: CASSPLPWDREPTGELFF
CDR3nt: TGTGCCAGCAGTCCCCTCCCTTGGGACAGGGAGCCCACCGGGGAGCTGTTTTTT

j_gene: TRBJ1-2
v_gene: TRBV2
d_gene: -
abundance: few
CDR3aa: CASSEVGGNGYTF
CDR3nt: TGTGCCAGCAGTGAAGTAGGGGGAAATGGCTACACCTTC

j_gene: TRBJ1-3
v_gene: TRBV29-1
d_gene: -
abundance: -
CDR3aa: CSVLRASSGNTIYF
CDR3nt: TGCAGCGTTTTGAGGGCGAGCTCTGGAAACACCATATATTTT

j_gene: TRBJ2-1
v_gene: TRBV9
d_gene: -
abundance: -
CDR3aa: CASSTRSGPDYNEQFF
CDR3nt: TGTGCCAGCAGCACTCGGTCGGGACCTGATTACAATGAGCAGTTCTTC

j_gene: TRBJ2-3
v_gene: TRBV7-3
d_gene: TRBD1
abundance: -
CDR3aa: CASSLGQGVNTQYF
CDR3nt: TGTGCCAGCAGCTTGGGACAGGGGGTGAATACGCAGTATTTT

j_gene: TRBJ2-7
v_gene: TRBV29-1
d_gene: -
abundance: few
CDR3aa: CSVSNGGRAYEQYF
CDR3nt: TGCAGCGTTTCAAACGGGGGTCGAGCCTACGAGCAGTACTTC

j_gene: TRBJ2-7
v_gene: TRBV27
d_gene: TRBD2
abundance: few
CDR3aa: CASSFIVRLAASGEQYF
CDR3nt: TGTGCCAGCAGTTTCATAGTAAGGCTAGCGGCTTCTGGAGAGCAGTACTTC

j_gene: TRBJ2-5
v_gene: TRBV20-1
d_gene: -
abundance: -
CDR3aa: CSAPITETQYF
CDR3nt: TGCAGTGCCCCTATAACGGAGACCCAGTACTTC

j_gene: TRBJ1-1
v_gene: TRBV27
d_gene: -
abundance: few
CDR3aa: CASSLWAAMNTEAFF
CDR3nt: TGTGCCAGCAGTTTATGGGCAGCCATGAACACTGAAGCTTTCTTT

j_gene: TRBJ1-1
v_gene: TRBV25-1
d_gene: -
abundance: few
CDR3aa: CASSDQQGSEAFF
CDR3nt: TGTGCCAGCAGTGATCAACAGGGCTCTGAAGCTTTCTTT

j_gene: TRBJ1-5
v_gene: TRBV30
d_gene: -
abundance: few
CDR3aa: CAWSGPGEGNQPQHF
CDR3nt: TGTGCCTGGAGTGGCCCAGGGGAGGGGAATCAGCCCCAGCATTTT

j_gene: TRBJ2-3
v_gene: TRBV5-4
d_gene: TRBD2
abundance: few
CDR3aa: CASRGSGGHSTDTQYF
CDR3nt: TGTGCCAGCAGGGGTAGCGGGGGGCATAGCACAGATACGCAGTATTTT

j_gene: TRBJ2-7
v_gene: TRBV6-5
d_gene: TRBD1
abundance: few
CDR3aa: CASRPGQAYEQYF
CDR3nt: TGTGCCAGCAGACCCGGACAGGCCTACGAGCAGTACTTC

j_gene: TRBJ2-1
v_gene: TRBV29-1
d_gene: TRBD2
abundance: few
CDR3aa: CSVRASGSSYNEQFF
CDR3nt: TGCAGCGTGAGAGCTAGCGGGTCTTCCTACAATGAGCAGTTCTTC

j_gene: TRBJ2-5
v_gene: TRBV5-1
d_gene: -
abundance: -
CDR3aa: CASSRSGNQETQYF
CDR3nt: TGCGCCAGCAGCCGTTCAGGAAATCAAGAGACCCAGTACTTC

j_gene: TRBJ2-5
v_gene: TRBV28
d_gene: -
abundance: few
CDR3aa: CASSLPKGGVETQYF
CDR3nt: TGTGCCAGCAGTTTACCGAAAGGGGGGGTGGAGACCCAGTACTTC